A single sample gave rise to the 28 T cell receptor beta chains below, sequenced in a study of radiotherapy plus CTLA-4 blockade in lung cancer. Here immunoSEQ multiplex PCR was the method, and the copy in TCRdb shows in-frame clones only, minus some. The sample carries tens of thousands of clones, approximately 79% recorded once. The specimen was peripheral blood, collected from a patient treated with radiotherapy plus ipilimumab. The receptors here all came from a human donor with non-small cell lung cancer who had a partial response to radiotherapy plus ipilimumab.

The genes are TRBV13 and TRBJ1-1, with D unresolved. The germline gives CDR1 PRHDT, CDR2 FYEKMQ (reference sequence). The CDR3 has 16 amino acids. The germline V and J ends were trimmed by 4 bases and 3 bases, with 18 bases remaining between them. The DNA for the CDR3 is TGTGCCAGCAGCTCAAGAAGGACGGGGAAACACACTGAAGCTTTCTTT. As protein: CASSSRRTGKHTEAFF.

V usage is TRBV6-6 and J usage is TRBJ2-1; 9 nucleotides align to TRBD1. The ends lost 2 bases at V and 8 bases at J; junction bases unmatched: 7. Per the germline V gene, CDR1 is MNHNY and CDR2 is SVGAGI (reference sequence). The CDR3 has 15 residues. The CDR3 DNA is TGTGCCAGCAGTTACGAGGACAGGGGACTCGATGAGCAGTTCTTC. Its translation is CASSYEDRGLDEQFF.

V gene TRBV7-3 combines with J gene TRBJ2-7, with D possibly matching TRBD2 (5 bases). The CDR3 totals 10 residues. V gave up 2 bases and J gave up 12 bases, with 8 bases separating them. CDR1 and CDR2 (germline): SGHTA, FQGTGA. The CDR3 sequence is CASSLPRGYF. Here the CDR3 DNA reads TGTGCCAGCAGCTTACCCCGGGGGTACTTC.

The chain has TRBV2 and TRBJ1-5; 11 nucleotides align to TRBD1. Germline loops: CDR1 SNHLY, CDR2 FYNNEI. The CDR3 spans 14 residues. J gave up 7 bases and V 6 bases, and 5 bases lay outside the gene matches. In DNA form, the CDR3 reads TGTGCCAGCAGACCCGGACAGGGGGCCCAGCCCCAGCATTTT. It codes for CASRPGQGAQPQHF.

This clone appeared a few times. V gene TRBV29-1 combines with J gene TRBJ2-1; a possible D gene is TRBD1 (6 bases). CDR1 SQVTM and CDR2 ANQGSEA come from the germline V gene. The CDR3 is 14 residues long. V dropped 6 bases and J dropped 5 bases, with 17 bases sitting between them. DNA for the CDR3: TGCAGCGTACAAGGCAGGGGAATCAACAATGAGCAGTTCTTC. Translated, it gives CSVQGRGINNEQFF.

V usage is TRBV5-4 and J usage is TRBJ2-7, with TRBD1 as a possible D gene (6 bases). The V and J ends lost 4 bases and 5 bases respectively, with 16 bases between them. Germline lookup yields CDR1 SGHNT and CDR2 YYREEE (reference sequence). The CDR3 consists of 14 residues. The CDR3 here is CASSLAGTHNEQYF. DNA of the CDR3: TGTGCCAGCAGCCTGGCCGGGACACATAACGAGCAGTACTTC.

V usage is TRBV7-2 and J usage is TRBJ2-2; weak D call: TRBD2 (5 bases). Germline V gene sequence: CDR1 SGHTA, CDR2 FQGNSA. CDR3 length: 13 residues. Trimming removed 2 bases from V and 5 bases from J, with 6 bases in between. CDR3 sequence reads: CASSLPGTGELFF. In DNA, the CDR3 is TGTGCCAGCAGCTTACCGGGGACCGGGGAGCTGTTTTTT.

CDR3 protein: CASKNRADTEAFF. The DNA of the CDR3 is TGTGCCAGTAAAAACAGGGCCGACACTGAAGCTTTCTTT. The J gene is TRBJ1-1, the V gene TRBV19, with a tentative D call TRBD1 (6 bases). Trimming shortened V by 7 bases and J by 3 bases, and 12 bases separated the two germline ends. The CDR3 covers 13 residues. The germline gives CDR1 LNHDA, CDR2 SQIVND (reference sequence).

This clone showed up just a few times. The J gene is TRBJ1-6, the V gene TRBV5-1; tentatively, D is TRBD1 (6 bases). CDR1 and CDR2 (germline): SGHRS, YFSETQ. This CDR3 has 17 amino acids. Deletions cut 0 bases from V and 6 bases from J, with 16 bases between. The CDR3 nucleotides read TGCGCCAGCAGCTTGGCCACTCGGGGGGGCGGTAATTCACCCCTCCACTTT. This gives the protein CASSLATRGGGNSPLHF.

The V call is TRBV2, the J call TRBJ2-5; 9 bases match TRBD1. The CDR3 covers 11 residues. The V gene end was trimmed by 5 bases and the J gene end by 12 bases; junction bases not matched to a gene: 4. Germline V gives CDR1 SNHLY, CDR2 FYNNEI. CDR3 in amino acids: CASSLGQGKYF. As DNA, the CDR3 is TGTGCCAGCAGTCTTGGACAGGGGAAGTACTTC.

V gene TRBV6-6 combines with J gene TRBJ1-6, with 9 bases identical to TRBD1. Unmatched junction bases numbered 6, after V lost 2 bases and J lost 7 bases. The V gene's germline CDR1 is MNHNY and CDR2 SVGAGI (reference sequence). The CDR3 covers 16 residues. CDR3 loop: CASSYLGTGKNSPLHF. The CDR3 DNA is TGTGCCAGCAGTTACCTCGGGACAGGGAAAAATTCACCCCTCCACTTT.

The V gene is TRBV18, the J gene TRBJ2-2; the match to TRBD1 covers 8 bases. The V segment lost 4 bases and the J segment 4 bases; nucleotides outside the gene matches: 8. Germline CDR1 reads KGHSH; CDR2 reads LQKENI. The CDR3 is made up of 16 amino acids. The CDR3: CASSRGRTGFTGELFF. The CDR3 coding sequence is TGTGCCAGCTCACGGGGCCGGACAGGGTTCACCGGGGAGCTGTTTTTT.

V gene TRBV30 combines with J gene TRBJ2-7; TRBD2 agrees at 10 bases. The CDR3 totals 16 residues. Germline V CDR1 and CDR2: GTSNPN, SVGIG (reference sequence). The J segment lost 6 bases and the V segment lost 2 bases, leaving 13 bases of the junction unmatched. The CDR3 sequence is CAWSPPPAGGPREQYF. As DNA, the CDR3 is TGTGCCTGGAGTCCCCCCCCAGCGGGGGGGCCCCGCGAGCAGTACTTC.

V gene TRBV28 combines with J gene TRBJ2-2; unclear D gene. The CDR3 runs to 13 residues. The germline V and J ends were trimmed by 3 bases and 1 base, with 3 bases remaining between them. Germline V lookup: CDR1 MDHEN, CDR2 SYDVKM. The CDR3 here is CASSFRNTGELFF. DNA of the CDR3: TGTGCCAGCAGTTTTCGGAACACCGGGGAGCTGTTTTTT. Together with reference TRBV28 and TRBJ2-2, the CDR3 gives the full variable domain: DVKVTQSSRYLVKRTGEKVFLECVQDMDHENMFWYRQDPGLGLRLIYFSYDVKMKEKGDIPEGYSVSREKKERFSLILESASTNQTSMYLCASSFRNTGELFFGEGSRLTVL.

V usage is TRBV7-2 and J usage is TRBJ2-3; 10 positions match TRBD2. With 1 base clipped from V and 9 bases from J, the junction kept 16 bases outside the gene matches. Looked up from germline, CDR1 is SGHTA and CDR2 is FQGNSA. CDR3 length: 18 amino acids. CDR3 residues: CASSLGQGNSGGPETQYF. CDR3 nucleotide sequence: TGTGCCAGCAGCTTAGGACAGGGGAATAGCGGGGGGCCCGAAACGCAGTATTTT. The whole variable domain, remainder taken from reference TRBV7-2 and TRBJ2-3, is GAGVSQSPSNKVTEKGKDVELRCDPISGHTALYWYRQSLGQGLEFLIYFQGNSAPDKSGLPSDRFSAERTGGSVSTLTIQRTQQEDSAVYLCASSLGQGNSGGPETQYFGPGTRLTVL.

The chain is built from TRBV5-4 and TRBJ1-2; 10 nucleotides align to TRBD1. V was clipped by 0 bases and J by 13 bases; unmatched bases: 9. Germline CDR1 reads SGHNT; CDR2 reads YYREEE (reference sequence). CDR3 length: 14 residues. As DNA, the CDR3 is TGTGCCAGCAGCTTGGGACAGGGGGCCCTTAAAGGCACCTTC. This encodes CASSLGQGALKGTF.

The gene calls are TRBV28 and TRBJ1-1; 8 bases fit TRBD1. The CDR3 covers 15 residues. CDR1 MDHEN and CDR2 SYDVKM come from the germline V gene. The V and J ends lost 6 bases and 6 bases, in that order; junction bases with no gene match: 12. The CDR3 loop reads CASRPPDRESAEAFF. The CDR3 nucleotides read TGTGCCAGCAGACCTCCGGACAGGGAGTCTGCTGAAGCTTTCTTT. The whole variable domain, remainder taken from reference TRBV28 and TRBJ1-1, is DVKVTQSSRYLVKRTGEKVFLECVQDMDHENMFWYRQDPGLGLRLIYFSYDVKMKEKGDIPEGYSVSREKKERFSLILESASTNQTSMYLCASRPPDRESAEAFFGQGTRLTVV.

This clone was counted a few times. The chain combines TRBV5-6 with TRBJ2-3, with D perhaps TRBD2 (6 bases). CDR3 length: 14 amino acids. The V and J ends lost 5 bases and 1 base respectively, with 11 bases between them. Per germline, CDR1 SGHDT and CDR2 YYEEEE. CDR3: CASRQGGRTDTQYF. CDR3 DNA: TGTGCCAGCAGGCAAGGAGGGCGCACAGATACGCAGTATTTT.

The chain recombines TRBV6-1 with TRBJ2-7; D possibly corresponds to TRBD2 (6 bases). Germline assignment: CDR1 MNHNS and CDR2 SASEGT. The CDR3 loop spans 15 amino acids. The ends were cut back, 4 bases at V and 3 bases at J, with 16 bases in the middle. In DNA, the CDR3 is TGTGCCAGCAGTGGGGACTCCGGTTGGGTCTACGAGCAGTACTTC. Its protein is CASSGDSGWVYEQYF.

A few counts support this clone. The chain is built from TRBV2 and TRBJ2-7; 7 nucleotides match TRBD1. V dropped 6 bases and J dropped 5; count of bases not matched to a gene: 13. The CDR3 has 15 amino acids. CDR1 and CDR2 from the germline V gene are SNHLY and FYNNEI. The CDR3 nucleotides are TGTGCCAGCAGAGAACAGGGGAGTGGTGGAAACGAGCAGTACTTC. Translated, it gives CASREQGSGGNEQYF.

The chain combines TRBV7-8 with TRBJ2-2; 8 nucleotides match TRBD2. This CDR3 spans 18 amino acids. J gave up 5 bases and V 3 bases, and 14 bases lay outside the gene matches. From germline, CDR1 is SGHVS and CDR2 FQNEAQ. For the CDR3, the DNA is TGTGCCAGCAGCTTCCCCGGGCGGGGGGTAGTTGGTACCGGGGAGCTGTTTTTT. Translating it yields CASSFPGRGVVGTGELFF.

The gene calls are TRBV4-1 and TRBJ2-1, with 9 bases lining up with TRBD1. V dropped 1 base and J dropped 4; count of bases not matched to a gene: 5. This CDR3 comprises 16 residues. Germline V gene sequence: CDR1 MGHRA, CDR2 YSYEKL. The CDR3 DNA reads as TGCGCCAGCAGCCAAGGGACAGGGGACGGATACAATGAGCAGTTCTTC. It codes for CASSQGTGDGYNEQFF.

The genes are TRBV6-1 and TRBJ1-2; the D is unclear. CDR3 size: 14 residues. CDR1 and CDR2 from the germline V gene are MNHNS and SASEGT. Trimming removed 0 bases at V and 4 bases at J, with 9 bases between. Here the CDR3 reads CASSEAGSGYGYTF. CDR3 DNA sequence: TGTGCCAGCAGTGAAGCGGGGAGCGGCTATGGCTACACCTTC.

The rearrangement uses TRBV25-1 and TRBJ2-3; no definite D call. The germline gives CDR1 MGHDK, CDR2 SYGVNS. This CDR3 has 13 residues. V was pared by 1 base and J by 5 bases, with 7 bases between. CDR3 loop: CASSESLEDTQYF. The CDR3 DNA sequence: TGTGCCAGCAGTGAATCTTTAGAAGATACGCAGTATTTT.

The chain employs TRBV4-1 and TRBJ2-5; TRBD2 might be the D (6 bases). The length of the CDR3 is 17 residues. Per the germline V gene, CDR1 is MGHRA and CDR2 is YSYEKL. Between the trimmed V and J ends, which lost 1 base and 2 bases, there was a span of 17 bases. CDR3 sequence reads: CASSQGSTGELQETQYF. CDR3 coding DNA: TGCGCCAGCAGCCAAGGATCGACGGGGGAACTTCAAGAGACCCAGTACTTC.

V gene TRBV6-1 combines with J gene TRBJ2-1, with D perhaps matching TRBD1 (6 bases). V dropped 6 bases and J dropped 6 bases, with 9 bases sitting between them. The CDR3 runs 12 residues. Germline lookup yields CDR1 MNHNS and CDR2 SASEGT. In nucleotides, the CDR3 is TGTGCCAGCAGCTCACAGGGCAATGAGCAGTTCTTC. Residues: CASSSQGNEQFF.

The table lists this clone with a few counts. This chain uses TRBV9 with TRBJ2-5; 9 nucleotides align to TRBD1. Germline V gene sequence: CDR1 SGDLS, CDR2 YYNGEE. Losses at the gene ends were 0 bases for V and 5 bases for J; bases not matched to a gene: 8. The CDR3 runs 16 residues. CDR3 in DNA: TGTGCCAGCAGCGTAGGGGACAGGGTGAAGGGGGAGACCCAGTACTTC. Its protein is CASSVGDRVKGETQYF.

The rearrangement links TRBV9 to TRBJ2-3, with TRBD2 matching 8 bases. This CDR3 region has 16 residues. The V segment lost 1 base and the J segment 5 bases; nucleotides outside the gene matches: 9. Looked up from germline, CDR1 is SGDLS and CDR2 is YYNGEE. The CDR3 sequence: CASSVSGGGDVDTQYF. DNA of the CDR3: TGTGCCAGCAGCGTATCGGGGGGGGGTGACGTAGATACGCAGTATTTT.